These 27 T cell receptor beta chains were all obtained from the same sample, sequenced in a study of human T cells and chemical hapten exposure. Noted time point: healthy volunteer bleed at 6 weeks. From whole blood left unfractionated, total RNA was extracted. TCRdb reanalysed the RACE reads using MiXCR and keeps one entry per CDR3 protein. The data contain about 70,000 distinct CDR3 sequences, 6% to 7% of them singletons. Sequenced: whole blood. Every receptor here comes from a female donor in good health. Some clones in this sample may be carry-over from other donors' samples.

This clonotype was seen ten or more times. The chain employs TRBV2 and TRBJ2-4; 11 nucleotides agree with TRBD2. Trimming cost V 2 bases and J 0 bases; bases outside gene matches: 3. Germline V CDR1 and CDR2: SNHLY, FYNNEI. This CDR3 spans 17 amino acids. The CDR3: CASSEKGLAVAKNIQYF. In nucleotides, the CDR3 is TGTGCCAGCAGTGAAAAGGGACTAGCGGTAGCCAAAAACATTCAGTACTTC. Together with reference TRBV2 and TRBJ2-4, the CDR3 gives the full variable domain: EPEVTQTPSHQVTQMGQEVILRCVPISNHLYFYWYRQILGQKVEFLVSFYNNEISEKSEIFDDQFSVERPDGSNFTLKIRSTKLEDSAMYFCASSEKGLAVAKNIQYFGAGTRLSVL.

This clonotype has ten or more counts. V is TRBV5-1 and J is TRBJ2-3, with a weak D call TRBD2 (6 bases). CDR1 SGHRS and CDR2 YFSETQ come from the germline V gene. V lost 4 bases and J 3 bases, leaving 21 bases between the germline ends. CDR3 length equals 17 residues. Written as DNA, the CDR3 is TGCGCCAGCAGCCCCCAACCGCCGCGGGGCCGGACAGATACGCAGTATTTT. It translates to CASSPQPPRGRTDTQYF.

This chain connects TRBV2 to TRBJ2-3; D unclear. V was trimmed by 0 bases and J by 4 bases, leaving 11 bases between them. Germline loops: CDR1 SNHLY, CDR2 FYNNEI. The CDR3 is 15 residues long. Here the CDR3 DNA reads TGTGCCAGCAGTGAAGCATCGCCCAGCGCAGATACGCAGTATTTT. It encodes CASSEASPSADTQYF. The full variable domain, with the rest looked up from reference TRBV2 and TRBJ2-3, is EPEVTQTPSHQVTQMGQEVILRCVPISNHLYFYWYRQILGQKVEFLVSFYNNEISEKSEIFDDQFSVERPDGSNFTLKIRSTKLEDSAMYFCASSEASPSADTQYFGPGTRLTVL.

The chain joins TRBV4-3 to TRBJ2-1; 13 nucleotides agree with TRBD2. Germline values: CDR1 LGHNA, CDR2 YSLEER. Trimming cost V 3 bases and J 8 bases; bases outside gene matches: 7. The CDR3 loop spans 16 amino acids. CDR3 sequence (DNA): TGCGCCAGCAGCCATGAAGGACTAGCGGGAGCGGATGAGCAGTTCTTC. Translation gives CASSHEGLAGADEQFF.

The rearrangement uses TRBV5-1 and TRBJ2-7, with D hard to call. Germline CDR1 is SGHRS and CDR2 is YFSETQ. The V gene lost 1 base and the J gene lost 4 bases, with 12 bases spanning the gap. This CDR3 is built from 14 residues. The CDR3 sequence: CASSLREGGYEQYF. Here the CDR3 DNA reads TGCGCCAGCAGCTTGAGGGAAGGTGGTTACGAGCAGTACTTC.

The sample holds a few counts of this clonotype. V and J are TRBV5-1 and TRBJ2-7; no definite D call. CDR3 length equals 16 residues. The ends were cut back, 0 bases at V and 2 bases at J, with 15 bases in the middle. The germline V gene encodes CDR1 SGHRS and CDR2 YFSETQ. The CDR3 here is CASSLGYTQTPYEQYF. For the CDR3, the DNA is TGCGCCAGCAGCTTGGGGTACACCCAAACACCCTACGAGCAGTACTTC.

This clonotype has a count of ten or more. The rearrangement uses TRBV4-1 and TRBJ2-7, with D perhaps matching TRBD2 (5 bases). Germline V lookup: CDR1 MGHRA, CDR2 YSYEKL. The CDR3 sequence is 14 residues long. Trimming stripped 0 bases from V and 2 bases from J, with 8 bases between. The CDR3 region has the DNA TGCGCCAGCAGCCAAGATCTCGGGACCTACGAGCAGTACTTC. Its protein product is CASSQDLGTYEQYF.

This clonotype was observed a few times. The chain has TRBV27 and TRBJ1-4, with 9 bases identical to TRBD1. Losses at the gene ends were 3 bases for V and 6 bases for J; bases not matched to a gene: 5. Germline-derived CDR1 and CDR2 are MNHEY and SMNVEV (reference sequence). This CDR3 is built from 15 residues. CDR3 coding DNA: TGTGCCAGCAGTTTCAGTGACAGGGGGTATGAAAAACTGTTTTTT. Translating gives CASSFSDRGYEKLFF.

This clonotype was recorded many times. The CDR3 sequence is CASRYSDTQYF. CDR3 nucleotides: TGTGCCAGCAGGTACTCGGATACGCAGTATTTT. The chain joins TRBV12-3 or TRBV12-4 to TRBJ2-3; D gene ambiguous. The CDR3 loop spans 11 amino acids. The V and J ends lost 6 bases and 6 bases respectively, with 7 bases between them.

Many counts were recorded for this clonotype. The chain recombines TRBV12-3 or TRBV12-4 with TRBJ2-7; tentative D call: TRBD1 (6 bases). This CDR3 region has 15 residues. V dropped 6 bases and J dropped 3 bases, with 18 bases sitting between them. Here the CDR3 reads CASRSKTGRYYEQYF. CDR3 coding DNA: TGTGCCAGCAGGTCCAAGACAGGCAGATACTACGAGCAGTACTTC.

This clonotype was seen many times. The rearrangement links TRBV7-3 to TRBJ2-2, with TRBD2 matching over 8 bases. J gave up 7 bases and V 2 bases, and 18 bases lay outside the gene matches. Germline V gene sequence: CDR1 SGHTA, CDR2 FQGTGA. This CDR3 comprises 19 residues. DNA for the CDR3: TGTGCCAGCAGCTTACTCCCGGTTCGGGAGGGCCAGAAAGGCGGGGAGCTGTTTTTT. This translates into CASSLLPVREGQKGGELFF. Complete variable domain (other parts from reference TRBV7-3 and TRBJ2-2): GAGVSQTPSNKVTEKGKYVELRCDPISGHTALYWYRQSLGQGPEFLIYFQGTGAADDSGLPNDRFFAVRPEGSVSTLKIQRTERGDSAVYLCASSLLPVREGQKGGELFFGEGSRLTVL.

The J gene is TRBJ2-3, the V gene TRBV7-2; a weak D match, TRBD2 (5 bases). Per the germline V gene, CDR1 is SGHTA and CDR2 is FQGNSA. The CDR3 sequence is 17 residues long. The V end lost 1 base, the J end lost 0 bases, and 14 bases lay between the germline ends. CDR3 nucleotides: TGTGCCAGCAGCTTAGGAAGAGGGATTATTAGCACAGATACGCAGTATTTT. Amino acid sequence: CASSLGRGIISTDTQYF.

This CDR3 reads CASSLSLVGHLGAKNIQYF. The CDR3, as DNA: TGCGCCAGCAGCTTGAGTTTGGTTGGGCACTTAGGGGCCAAAAACATTCAGTACTTC. The genes are TRBV5-1 and TRBJ2-4; D remains unclear. The CDR3 extends over 19 amino acids. Germline CDR1 SGHRS, CDR2 YFSETQ. Trimming shortened V by 1 base and J by 1 base, and 21 bases separated the two germline ends.

In this sample, this clonotype turned up many times. The chain carries TRBV28 and TRBJ1-1; TRBD1 might be the D (5 bases). CDR1 and CDR2 from the germline V gene are MDHEN and SYDVKM. V lost 5 bases and J lost 6, with 19 bases in between. The CDR3 extends over 15 amino acids. CDR3 sequence: CASSRPQGTRAEAFF. In DNA form, the CDR3 reads TGTGCCAGCAGTCGACCGCAGGGCACCCGGGCTGAAGCTTTCTTT. The whole variable domain, filled in from reference TRBV28 and TRBJ1-1, reads DVKVTQSSRYLVKRTGEKVFLECVQDMDHENMFWYRQDPGLGLRLIYFSYDVKMKEKGDIPEGYSVSREKKERFSLILESASTNQTSMYLCASSRPQGTRAEAFFGQGTRLTVV.

The rearrangement joins TRBV6-6 to TRBJ2-2; D is unresolved. V lost 0 bases to trimming and J lost 8 bases, with 10 bases between them. This CDR3 is built from 14 residues. From germline, CDR1 is MNHNY and CDR2 SVGAGI (reference sequence). CDR3 bases: TGTGCCAGCAGTTACTCGTCTCCGACGGGGGAGCTGTTTTTT. Translation: CASSYSSPTGELFF.

The CDR3 protein is CSVEGQGMAGANVLTF. Here the CDR3 DNA reads TGCAGCGTTGAAGGGCAGGGGATGGCTGGGGCCAACGTCCTGACTTTC. J is TRBJ2-6 and V is TRBV29-1, with a tentative D call TRBD1 (6 bases). The CDR3 contains 16 residues. V was trimmed by 1 base and J by 2 bases, leaving 12 bases between them. CDR1 and CDR2 (germline): SQVTM, ANQGSEA.

This clonotype came up many times. This chain joins TRBV20-1 and TRBJ2-1, with TRBD1 matching over 7 bases. The V gene's germline CDR1 is DFQATT and CDR2 SNEGSKA (reference sequence). V shed 3 bases, J shed 9 bases, and the junction held 8 bases outside the gene matches. CDR3 length: 13 residues. The CDR3 here is CSARRQGSSEQFF. CDR3 sequence (DNA): TGCAGTGCTAGGCGACAGGGAAGTAGTGAGCAGTTCTTC.

This clonotype was picked up many times. The CDR3 reads CASSLLAGESGELFF. The DNA of the CDR3 is TGCGCCAGCAGCTTACTAGCGGGAGAGTCAGGGGAGCTGTTTTTT. This rearrangement joins TRBV5-1 to TRBJ2-2; 11 bases fit TRBD2. This CDR3 has 15 amino acids. V dropped 2 bases and J dropped 8; count of bases not matched to a gene: 5. Germline V gene data show CDR1 as SGHRS and CDR2 as YFSETQ.

This clonotype turned up a few times. The chain combines TRBV6-6 with TRBJ2-7, with D possibly being TRBD2 (5 bases). From germline, CDR1 is MNHNY and CDR2 SVGAGI (reference sequence). The germline V and J ends were trimmed by 4 bases and 2 bases, with 9 bases remaining between them. The CDR3 runs to 13 residues. CDR3 protein: CASSSGSTYEQYF. The CDR3 DNA follows: TGTGCCAGCAGTTCGGGGAGCACCTACGAGCAGTACTTC.

This clonotype has ten or more counts. The chain carries TRBV29-1 and TRBJ1-1, with 8 bases fitting TRBD1. The CDR3 is 14 residues long. V was clipped by 4 bases and J by 7 bases; unmatched bases: 11. The germline V gene has CDR1 SQVTM and CDR2 ANQGSEA. The CDR3 loop is CSVVPADRDVEAFF. The CDR3 region has the DNA TGCAGCGTTGTCCCGGCGGACAGGGACGTTGAAGCTTTCTTT.

Ten or more counts support this clonotype. V and J are TRBV28 and TRBJ2-2; 11 positions agree with TRBD2. This CDR3 has 15 amino acids. The germline V gene has CDR1 MDHEN and CDR2 SYDVKM. V lost 9 bases and J lost 5; bases outside the gene matches: 8. The chain's CDR3 is CARMTGTSGTGELFF. CDR3 nucleotide sequence: TGTGCCAGGATGACCGGGACTAGCGGAACCGGGGAGCTGTTTTTT.

This clonotype was recorded many times. The CDR3 here is CASSYSLSGRALSYNEQFF. The CDR3 bases are TGTGCCAGCAGTTACTCGTTGAGCGGGAGGGCCCTATCCTACAATGAGCAGTTCTTC. The rearrangement links TRBV6-2 or TRBV6-3 to TRBJ2-1; 10 bases are a match to TRBD2. V gave up 0 bases and J gave up 1 base; unmatched junction bases: 9. Germline CDR1 reads MNHEY; CDR2 reads SVGEGT. CDR3 size: 19 residues.

Many counts were recorded for this clonotype. The rearrangement links TRBV28 to TRBJ2-7; 9 nucleotides line up with TRBD1. CDR1 is MDHEN and CDR2 is SYDVKM in the germline V gene. The CDR3 consists of 17 residues. After removal of 5 bases from V and 1 base from J, the junction contained 12 bases not matched to a gene. CDR3 sequence (DNA): TGTGCCAGCAGTATGCCCGCCCCCGGGACAGGGTCCTACGAGCAGTACTTC. This codes for CASSMPAPGTGSYEQYF.

This clonotype was detected ten times or more. The chain combines TRBV27 with TRBJ2-5, with 13 nucleotides matching TRBD2. The CDR3 runs to 17 residues. In germline, CDR1 is MNHEY, CDR2 SMNVEV (reference sequence). V was pared by 0 bases and J by 5 bases, with 6 bases of the junction left unmatched. CDR3 nucleotide sequence: TGTGCCAGCAGTTTATCACTAGCGGGAGGGCCGGGGGAGACCCAGTACTTC. Translating gives CASSLSLAGGPGETQYF.

This clonotype came up a few times. CDR3 nucleotide sequence: TGTGCCAGCAGCCCCGGACAGCGGTATAATTCACCCCTCCACTTT. Translated, it gives CASSPGQRYNSPLHF. The chain employs TRBV7-9 and TRBJ1-6; D possibly corresponds to TRBD1 (6 bases). The V gene lost 5 bases and the J gene lost 4 bases, with 12 bases spanning the gap. The germline CDR1 and CDR2 sequences are SEHNR and FQNEAQ (reference sequence). The CDR3 length is 15 residues. Combining the CDR3 with reference TRBV7-9 and TRBJ1-6 gives the whole variable domain DTGVSQNPRHKITKRGQNVTFRCDPISEHNRLYWYRQTLGQGPEFLTYFQNEAQLEKSRLLSDRFSAERPKGSFSTLEIQRTEQGDSAMYLCASSPGQRYNSPLHFGNGTRLTVT.

This clonotype appeared many times. In nucleotides, the CDR3 is TGTGCCAGCAGTTTAAACGTGGGACAGAGCTCCTACAATGAGCAGTTCTTC. Its translation: CASSLNVGQSSYNEQFF. The genes are TRBV27 and TRBJ2-1; 7 nucleotides match TRBD1. The CDR3 contains 17 residues. Germline V CDR1 and CDR2: MNHEY, SMNVEV (reference sequence). The ends lost 2 bases at V and 0 bases at J; junction bases unmatched: 7.

This clonotype was detected many times. This chain joins TRBV4-2 and TRBJ1-6, with 8 bases lining up with TRBD1. V lost 4 bases to trimming and J lost 7 bases; unmatched junction nucleotides: 9. The CDR3 consists of 16 residues. Germline loops: CDR1 LGHNA, CDR2 YNFKEQ. CDR3 amino acids: CASSLNRDRGNSPLHF. The CDR3 coding sequence is TGTGCCAGCAGCCTTAATCGAGACAGGGGAAATTCACCCCTCCACTTT.